The 26 T cell receptor beta chains below come from one sample, sequenced in a study of a mutant IDH1 vaccine in newly diagnosed glioma (dated by TCRdb to the early 2020s). Interpreted using the paper, the time point label stands for: baseline, week 1 (first vaccination visit). In the paper's terms, the treatment or condition label means: pre-vaccination baseline after standard-of-care therapy. The method was the immunoSEQ multiplex PCR assay. TCRdb holds this immuneACCESS table with in-frame rearrangements only. Some clones are missing; in checked studies, unresolved V genes explain under half, and the rest has no known cause. The sample profile shows over 75,000 clones; around nine tenths of them were found once. The biggest ten clones account for 0.56% of the sample. The specimen comprised PBMCs, sampled from a glioma patient treated with radiotherapy, temozolomide or both. The source is a woman aged 45-65 years with glioma.

The V and J genes are TRBV27 and TRBJ1-5, with no clear D. The CDR3 length is 13 residues. Germline V CDR1 and CDR2: MNHEY, SMNVEV (reference sequence). V lost 10 bases and J 2 bases, leaving 12 bases between the germline ends. This CDR3 is CATSKSGNQPQHF. The CDR3 nucleotides read TGTGCCACCTCCAAAAGCGGCAATCAGCCCCAGCATTTT.

The count of this clone is one. J is TRBJ1-3 and V is TRBV7-9; D is uncertain. CDR3 size: 15 residues. Trimming took off 1 base at V and 4 bases at J, with 11 bases between the two ends. Per germline, CDR1 SEHNR and CDR2 FQNEAQ (reference sequence). The CDR3 DNA sequence: TGTGCCAGCAGCTTAGAGTCGGGTATCGGAAACACCATATATTTT. Translating gives CASSLESGIGNTIYF.

The chain uses TRBV9 and TRBJ1-4; D uncertain. V was clipped by 4 bases and J by 8 bases, with 15 bases between them. CDR3 length: 14 residues. Germline lookup yields CDR1 SGDLS and CDR2 YYNGEE. CDR3 nucleotide sequence: TGTGCCAGCAGCCCCCGTGGGGTACGGGAAAAACTGTTTTTT. It encodes CASSPRGVREKLFF.

V usage is TRBV19 and J usage is TRBJ2-5; the D is unclear. The germline V and J ends were trimmed by 1 base and 4 bases, with 7 bases remaining between them. The CDR3 contains 13 residues. CDR1 is LNHDA, CDR2 SQIVND, per germline (reference sequence). CDR3 amino acids: CASSIGRGETQYF. In DNA form, the CDR3 reads TGTGCCAGTAGTATAGGGCGCGGAGAGACCCAGTACTTC.

A single count supports this clone. This CDR3 is also generated by other DNA sequences in the sample. The chain combines TRBV9 with TRBJ2-1; D unresolved. This CDR3 is built from 14 residues. From germline, CDR1 is SGDLS and CDR2 YYNGEE. The V end lost 0 bases, the J end lost 5 bases, and 9 bases lay between the germline ends. CDR3: CASSVGTGNNEQFF. CDR3 bases: TGTGCCAGCAGCGTAGGTACGGGCAACAATGAGCAGTTCTTC.

The chain employs TRBV14 and TRBJ2-1, with TRBD2 matching 9 bases. This CDR3 comprises 15 residues. The V gene's germline CDR1 is SGHDN and CDR2 FVKESK. The V segment lost 4 bases and the J segment 3 bases; nucleotides outside the gene matches: 4. The CDR3 loop reads CASSPRAGGYNEQFF. The CDR3 coding sequence is TGTGCCAGCAGCCCTAGAGCGGGAGGCTACAATGAGCAGTTCTTC.

V is TRBV9 and J is TRBJ2-7, with D maybe TRBD2 (6 bases). CDR3 size: 14 residues. V was trimmed by 3 bases and J by 5 bases, leaving 15 bases between them. Germline CDR1 and CDR2: SGDLS and YYNGEE. CDR3 DNA sequence: TGTGCCAGCAGCGACTCCGGGACTTCGGACGAGCAGTACTTC. It translates to CASSDSGTSDEQYF.

The chain combines TRBV2 with TRBJ1-5, with unresolved D. V shed 1 base and J shed 6 bases, with 4 bases lying between them. Per germline, CDR1 SNHLY and CDR2 FYNNEI. The CDR3 contains 12 residues. The CDR3 DNA is TGTGCCAGCAGTGAAGGGGTTCAGCCCCAGCATTTT. Translation: CASSEGVQPQHF.

The chain recombines TRBV30 with TRBJ2-1, with 9 bases lining up with TRBD2. The germline CDR1 and CDR2 sequences are GTSNPN and SVGIG (reference sequence). The trim removed 3 bases at V and 3 bases at J, leaving 9 bases unmatched. The CDR3 loop spans 16 amino acids. The DNA of the CDR3 is TGTGCCTGGAGCGCCTTACTAGCGGGTGACTACAATGAGCAGTTCTTC. This codes for CAWSALLAGDYNEQFF.

This chain uses TRBV2 with TRBJ2-3; 7 bases fit TRBD2. This CDR3 spans 15 amino acids. Trimming removed 2 bases from V and 3 bases from J; junction bases left unmatched: 5. From germline, CDR1 is SNHLY and CDR2 FYNNEI. CDR3 DNA sequence: TGTGCCAGCAGTGAACTAGGCGGGGGTACAGATACGCAGTATTTT. Translating it yields CASSELGGGTDTQYF.

CDR3 sequence: CASSSTSEETQYF. The CDR3 DNA is TGTGCCAGCAGCTCGACTAGCGAAGAGACCCAGTACTTC. The chain is built from TRBV5-6 and TRBJ2-5; TRBD2 agrees at 8 bases. V gave up 3 bases and J gave up 3 bases; unmatched junction bases: 1. The CDR3 is made up of 13 amino acids. CDR1 SGHDT and CDR2 YYEEEE come from the germline V gene.

The chain links TRBV7-6 to TRBJ2-4; the D is unclear. CDR1 SGHVS and CDR2 FNYEAQ come from the germline V gene. V lost 7 bases and J 0 bases, leaving 4 bases between the germline ends. The CDR3 is made up of 12 amino acids. CDR3 protein: CASILAKNIQYF. The CDR3 DNA is TGTGCCAGCATCCTAGCCAAAAACATTCAGTACTTC.

The rearrangement joins TRBV9 to TRBJ2-3, with 9 bases fitting TRBD2. CDR1 and CDR2 (germline): SGDLS, YYNGEE. Trimming cost V 2 bases and J 5 bases; bases outside gene matches: 6. The CDR3 extends over 15 amino acids. The CDR3 DNA reads as TGTGCCAGCAGCGTCCGCGGGAGGGCCGTAGATACGCAGTATTTT. It yields the protein CASSVRGRAVDTQYF.

This sequence joins TRBV20-1 and TRBJ2-7, with a possible D match to TRBD2 (5 bases). CDR1 is DFQATT and CDR2 is SNEGSKA in the germline V gene (reference sequence). The CDR3 is 11 residues long. The V and J ends lost 5 bases and 6 bases respectively, with 11 bases between them. CDR3 loop: CSAVLEAEQYF. Written as DNA, the CDR3 is TGCAGTGCTGTACTAGAGGCCGAGCAGTACTTC.

The chain couples TRBV30 to TRBJ1-3; D remains ambiguous. The CDR3 has 13 residues. With 4 bases removed from V and 0 bases from J, the gap between germline ends came to 7 bases. The germline CDR1 and CDR2 sequences are GTSNPN and SVGIG (reference sequence). The chain's CDR3 is CAWIRGSGNTIYF. CDR3 bases: TGTGCCTGGATACGGGGCTCTGGAAACACCATATATTTT. The full variable domain, with the rest looked up from reference TRBV30 and TRBJ1-3, is SQTIHQWPATLVQPVGSPLSLECTVEGTSNPNLYWYRQAAGRGLQLLFYSVGIGQISSEVPQNLSASRPQDRQFILSSKKLLLSDSGFYLCAWIRGSGNTIYFGEGSWLTVV.

The rearrangement joins TRBV6-7 to TRBJ2-2; TRBD2 matches at 10 bases. TRBV6-7 is an open reading frame, and its role is uncertain. The CDR3 has 16 residues. Germline trimming cut 4 bases from V and 10 bases from J; bases unmatched to any gene: 12. In DNA form, the CDR3 reads TGTGCCAGCAGTTCTGGACTAGCGGACAGCGGTAAGGAGCTGTTTTTT. Protein sequence: CASSSGLADSGKELFF.

The chain is built from TRBV6-1 and TRBJ1-1, with D possibly matching TRBD1 (5 bases). Per the germline V gene, CDR1 is MNHNS and CDR2 is SASEGT. CDR3 length: 14 amino acids. The V gene lost 7 bases and the J gene lost 1 base, with 13 bases spanning the gap. The CDR3 loop is CASKKGPSNTEAFF. CDR3 nucleotide sequence: TGTGCCAGCAAAAAGGGGCCCTCGAACACTGAAGCTTTCTTT.

The chain is built from TRBV30 and TRBJ2-5; 7 nucleotides agree with TRBD1. The end of the DNA aligns better with TRBJ2-7, so the J call may be wrong. This CDR3 spans 12 amino acids. Germline V gene data show CDR1 as GTSNPN and CDR2 as SVGIG (reference sequence). CDR3 residues: CAWDRVSDEQYF. The CDR3, as DNA: TGTGCCTGGGACAGGGTATCTGACGAGCAGTACTTC.

This chain uses TRBV10-3 with TRBJ2-7, with 9 bases fitting TRBD2. This CDR3 has 16 residues. V dropped 2 bases and J dropped 3; count of bases not matched to a gene: 8. Germline CDR1 and CDR2: ENHRY and SYGVKD. For the CDR3, the DNA is TGTGCCATCAGTGAGCCCTTAGCGGGAGCTTTCTACGAGCAGTACTTC. Amino acids: CAISEPLAGAFYEQYF.

The CDR3 protein is CASSERTGNQYF. The CDR3 bases are TGTGCCAGCAGTGAACGGACAGGGAATCAGTACTTC. The rearrangement uses TRBV2 and TRBJ2-7; 8 nucleotides match TRBD1. With 2 bases clipped from V and 10 bases from J, the junction kept 4 bases outside the gene matches. The germline CDR1 and CDR2 sequences are SNHLY and FYNNEI. This CDR3 has 12 amino acids.

The V gene is TRBV7-9, the J gene TRBJ1-1; 7 nucleotides line up with TRBD1. In germline, CDR1 is SEHNR, CDR2 FQNEAQ (reference sequence). The CDR3 consists of 12 residues. J lost 10 bases, V lost 5 bases, and 7 bases had no gene match. The DNA of the CDR3 is TGTGCCAGCAGCCCGGGGGACAGTCCAGCTTTCTTT. Protein: CASSPGDSPAFF. The full variable domain, with the rest looked up from reference TRBV7-9 and TRBJ1-1, is DTGVSQNPRHKITKRGQNVTFRCDPISEHNRLYWYRQTLGQGPEFLTYFQNEAQLEKSRLLSDRFSAERPKGSFSTLEIQRTEQGDSAMYLCASSPGDSPAFFGQGTRLTVV.

This sequence joins TRBV2 and TRBJ1-3; D not resolved. V was pared by 7 bases and J by 1 base, with 11 bases between. The CDR3 is 14 residues long. Germline V gives CDR1 SNHLY, CDR2 FYNNEI. This chain's CDR3 is CASKKDSSGNTIYF. The CDR3 region has the DNA TGTGCCAGCAAGAAGGATTCATCTGGAAACACCATATATTTT.

This clone appeared a single time. V usage is TRBV11-3 and J usage is TRBJ1-1, with a weak D call TRBD1 (5 bases). The V gene's germline CDR1 is SGHNT and CDR2 YENEEA. CDR3 size: 14 residues. The V end was cut by 1 base, the J end by 1 base, with 7 bases between. This CDR3 is CASSLGGSNTEAFF. For the CDR3, the DNA is TGTGCCAGCAGCTTAGGGGGCTCGAACACTGAAGCTTTCTTT.

This rearrangement joins TRBV5-4 to TRBJ2-2, with TRBD1 identical over 8 bases. CDR3 size: 14 residues. V gave up 5 bases and J gave up 7 bases; unmatched junction bases: 7. Germline V gene data show CDR1 as SGHNT and CDR2 as YYREEE (reference sequence). This CDR3 reads CASRLQGAGGELFF. The DNA for the CDR3 is TGTGCCAGCAGGTTGCAGGGGGCGGGCGGGGAGCTGTTTTTT.

The rearrangement joins TRBV5-1 to TRBJ2-1, with 10 bases matching TRBD2. The CDR3 runs 16 residues. Germline V gene data show CDR1 as SGHRS and CDR2 as YFSETQ. The J segment lost 8 bases and the V segment lost 4 bases, leaving 12 bases of the junction unmatched. The CDR3 is CASSRPAGGAGDEQFF. The CDR3, as DNA: TGCGCCAGCAGCCGCCCAGCGGGGGGGGCCGGGGATGAGCAGTTCTTC. The full variable domain, its missing parts supplied by reference TRBV5-1 and TRBJ2-1, is KAGVTQTPRYLIKTRGQQVTLSCSPISGHRSVSWYQQTPGQGLQFLFEYFSETQRNKGNFPGRFSGRQFSNSRSEMNVSTLELGDSALYLCASSRPAGGAGDEQFFGPGTRLTVL.

The chain carries TRBV28 and TRBJ1-2; D gene unclear. Trimming pared 5 bases from V and 6 bases from J, leaving 10 bases between. Germline CDR1 and CDR2: MDHEN and SYDVKM. This CDR3 comprises 12 residues. Here the CDR3 DNA reads TGTGCCAGCAGTCGTGCGGTGGATGGCTACACCTTC. It codes for CASSRAVDGYTF.